This T cell receptor beta chain was identified during a study of immune heterogeneity within non-small cell lung tumors (dated by TCRdb to 2017 to 2018). With regard to the full study: By histology, a handful of squamous cell carcinomas, 10 to 11 non-squamous carcinomas and 1 tumor not otherwise specified were included. Whole-exome sequencing, RNA-seq and TCR beta repertoire sequencing were combined for multiple spatially distinct regions from each NSCLC tumor so that intratumoral immune heterogeneity could be examined. TCR repertoires were analyzed from roughly 53 tumor loci of fewer than 19 patients, whereas transcriptome data were available for only 44 loci from approximately twelve patients. Binding of neoantigens to the HLA alleles of each patient was predicted with netMHCpan-3.0 for mutant peptides of 8 to 11 amino acids.

CDR1 is given as MDHEN and CDR2 as SYDVKM, both from the germline V gene. A distance of 17 bases separates the germline ends of V and J, which lose 6 bases and 9 bases respectively. The CDR3, from cysteine to phenylalanine, totals 14 residues. Just the 42-base CDR3 DNA is kept, in frame starting at base 1. The TCR beta CDR3 region was amplified with a multiplex PCR system whose first round ran for about 9 cycles using 32 V-gene forward primers and 13 J-gene reverse primers. The first PCR round used a QIAGEN Multiplex PCR Kit, and the primer sequences were filed in Chinese patent CN105087789A. A second PCR round added Illumina universal primers using the Phusion High-Fidelity PCR Kit. Sequencing of the TCR libraries was done on the Illumina HiSeq X Ten platform in paired-end mode with a 151 bp read length. In the original analysis: Reads lacking multiplex PCR primers were removed with Cutadapt, read pairs were merged with PEAR, and CDR3 regions were called with MiXCR default settings. Repertoire diversity used Shannon entropy, and clonality was computed as one minus Shannon entropy divided by ln of productive unique sequence count. Clonotypes at a frequency of at least 0.5% were defined as dominant or high-frequency T-cell clones. TCRdb redid the processing of the public reads, applying fastp at Q25 and MiXCR, and retained in-frame beta chains. Under each unique CDR3 protein, matching rows form one entry showing the most common genes and DNA. Clone size and V and J calls follow TCRdb, not the original study. This sample has thousands of distinct CDR3 sequences in its table, and 52% of those were observed once. The top ten constitute less than 15% of the sample.

This clonotype was found once. Its antigen is unknown. Per-base quality was not reported, and no clone a single base away is much larger than it. Evidence from a single read is weak. Here is what the overall study found, with its caveats: A statistically significant but moderate positive correlation (R approximately 0.34) was observed between local T-cell repertoire clonality and local tumor mutational burden. High-frequency TCR beta clonotypes were found to be largely distinct between individual patients. Within a patient, identical dominant CDR3B clonotypes were found to recur across loci, yet unique high-frequency clones were also harbored in different tumor locations.

Genomic DNA extracted from bulk tumor tissue served as TCR template, with about 600 ng gDNA amplified per sample. During surgery, several biopsies were collected from each primary tumor and placed as far from one another as possible within the tumor mass. The study cohort was described as untreated, and patients were newly diagnosed NSCLC cases undergoing curative surgery. The donors were 15 patients with newly diagnosed non-small cell lung cancer who were having surgery with curative intent. A couple of independent pathologists examined the resected tumor masses. Sequencing was performed only on DNA and RNA samples of high quality.

What was sequenced was lung tumor tissue. The clonotype originates from a man in his fifties or sixties with non-small cell lung cancer. Recombination connected TRBV28 to TRBJ2-2, and possibly TRBD2, on 6 matching bases. The encoded CDR3 is CASRGGVGSRELFF. The nucleotide sequence is TGTGCCAGCAGGGGGGGAGTGGGTTCTAGGGAGCTGTTTTTT.